Below are 32 T cell receptor beta chains sequenced from a single sample in a study of blood T cell repertoires in COVID-19. Profiling relied on immunoSEQ multiplex PCR, and the TCRdb table lists in-frame clones only, not all of them. The sample records fewer than 250,000 clones, around 88% being singletons. The sequencing input was peripheral blood. These receptor sequences come from a woman aged 45-59 years with acute or convalescent COVID-19.

The DNA for the CDR3 is TGTGCCAGCAGGTTGGACAGGGGCGCATATGGCTACACCTTC. Its translation: CASRLDRGAYGYTF. The V gene is TRBV6-5, the J gene TRBJ1-2, with 9 bases matching TRBD1. Per the germline V gene, CDR1 is MNHEY and CDR2 is SVGAGI. V shed 6 bases and J 5 bases; nucleotides not matched to a gene: 7. The CDR3 has 14 amino acids.

The chain employs TRBV7-9 and TRBJ1-1, with D unresolved. The V end lost 1 base, the J end lost 0 bases, and 3 bases lay between the germline ends. Germline-derived CDR1 and CDR2 are SEHNR and FQNEAQ (reference sequence). The CDR3 sequence is 13 residues long. DNA of the CDR3: TGTGCCAGCAGCTTAGTAGTGAACACTGAAGCTTTCTTT. Its translation: CASSLVVNTEAFF.

This chain connects TRBV7-3 to TRBJ2-2, with D possibly TRBD2 on 6 matching bases. This CDR3 has 14 amino acids. V gave up 3 bases and J gave up 1 base, with 6 bases separating them. The germline gives CDR1 SGHTA, CDR2 FQGTGA. The CDR3 sequence: CASSLGGNTGELFF. CDR3 in DNA: TGTGCCAGCAGCTTGGGAGGGAACACCGGGGAGCTGTTTTTT.

The chain links TRBV7-9 to TRBJ2-2; maybe TRBD2 (5 bases). Trimming removed 5 bases from V and 3 bases from J, with 13 bases in between. The germline gives CDR1 SEHNR, CDR2 FQNEAQ (reference sequence). The CDR3 contains 15 residues. For the CDR3, the DNA is TGTGCCAGCAGCCGGGAACAGATTCACACCGGGGAGCTGTTTTTT. Translation: CASSREQIHTGELFF. The full variable domain, in which reference TRBV7-9 and TRBJ2-2 provide the parts outside the CDR3, is DTGVSQNPRHKITKRGQNVTFRCDPISEHNRLYWYRQTLGQGPEFLTYFQNEAQLEKSRLLSDRFSAERPKGSFSTLEIQRTEQGDSAMYLCASSREQIHTGELFFGEGSRLTVL.

V is TRBV20-1 and J is TRBJ2-1; the D is unclear. The CDR3 totals 13 residues. Germline loops: CDR1 DFQATT, CDR2 SNEGSKA (reference sequence). The V gene lost 3 bases and the J gene lost 12 bases, with 18 bases spanning the gap. The CDR3 is CSASRPLQVGQFF. Here the CDR3 DNA reads TGCAGTGCTAGTCGCCCGTTACAAGTTGGGCAGTTCTTC.

V and J are TRBV7-8 and TRBJ2-7; 10 nucleotides align to TRBD2. Germline trimming cut 5 bases from V and 5 bases from J; bases unmatched to any gene: 9. Looked up from germline, CDR1 is SGHVS and CDR2 is FQNEAQ. This CDR3 contains 15 residues. This CDR3 reads CASSPAGGPSHEQYF. The CDR3 DNA reads TGTGCCAGCAGCCCAGCGGGAGGGCCTTCCCACGAGCAGTACTTC.

The chain uses TRBV18 and TRBJ2-6, with TRBD1 as a possible D gene (5 bases). With 2 bases removed from V and 3 bases from J, the gap between germline ends came to 8 bases. The CDR3 sequence is 15 residues long. Germline CDR1 reads KGHSH; CDR2 reads LQKENI. The CDR3 nucleotides read TGTGCCAGCTCACCAATGGGGCTTGGGGCCAACGTCCTGACTTTC. This sequence encodes CASSPMGLGANVLTF.

The chain employs TRBV27 and TRBJ1-5; TRBD1 matches 8 bases. The germline V gene encodes CDR1 MNHEY and CDR2 SMNVEV (reference sequence). The CDR3 spans 16 residues. V was pared by 6 bases and J by 1 base, with 8 bases of the junction left unmatched. CDR3 in amino acids: CASSHGTGWSNQPQHF. The CDR3 coding sequence is TGTGCCAGCAGCCATGGGACAGGCTGGAGCAATCAGCCCCAGCATTTT.

The chain combines TRBV3-1 (or the pseudogene TRBV3-2) with TRBJ1-3, with a weak D call TRBD1 (5 bases). CDR1 and CDR2 (germline): LGHDT, YNNKEL (reference sequence). V was shortened by 5 bases and J by 4 bases, with 12 bases between the two germline ends. The length of the CDR3 is 14 residues. CDR3 DNA: TGTGCCAGCAGCGCCAAGGGGCCCGGAAACACCATATATTTT. Residues: CASSAKGPGNTIYF.

A few counts support this clone. This chain joins TRBV3-1 (or the pseudogene TRBV3-2) and TRBJ1-3; D might be TRBD1 (6 bases). V lost 3 bases to trimming and J lost 0 bases, with 12 bases between them. The CDR3 extends over 16 amino acids. CDR1 LGHDT and CDR2 YNNKEL come from the germline V gene (reference sequence). CDR3 residues: CASSQVDRISGNTIYF. The CDR3 DNA reads TGTGCCAGCAGCCAGGTGGACAGAATCTCTGGAAACACCATATATTTT.

This chain joins TRBV29-1 and TRBJ2-5; tentatively, D is TRBD2 (5 bases). Per germline, CDR1 SQVTM and CDR2 ANQGSEA. The CDR3 has 15 amino acids. With 7 bases removed from V and 0 bases from J, the gap between germline ends came to 18 bases. This CDR3 is CSASPGNVYQETQYF. The CDR3 DNA follows: TGCAGCGCCTCCCCGGGGAACGTGTACCAAGAGACCCAGTACTTC.

This chain links TRBV19 with TRBJ2-7, with TRBD1 matching 10 bases. The V and J ends lost 5 bases and 6 bases, in that order; junction bases with no gene match: 7. The CDR3 sequence is 14 residues long. Germline CDR1 is LNHDA and CDR2 is SQIVND (reference sequence). The CDR3 loop is CASSPRDRGIEQYF. CDR3 DNA: TGTGCCAGTAGTCCTCGGGACAGGGGAATCGAGCAGTACTTC.

This clone showed up just once. V is TRBV3-1 (or the pseudogene TRBV3-2) and J is TRBJ2-1; 8 nucleotides line up with TRBD2. The trim removed 8 bases at V and 0 bases at J, leaving 9 bases unmatched. Germline values: CDR1 LGHDT, CDR2 YNNKEL (reference sequence). The length of the CDR3 is 16 residues. The CDR3 is CASHSGTTFSYNEQFF. The CDR3 bases are TGTGCCAGCCATAGCGGGACGACTTTCTCCTACAATGAGCAGTTCTTC.

The rearrangement uses TRBV6-5 and TRBJ1-5, with TRBD1 identical over 8 bases. This CDR3 has 14 amino acids. CDR1 is MNHEY and CDR2 is SVGAGI in the germline V gene. The V segment lost 6 bases and the J segment 9 bases; nucleotides outside the gene matches: 10. The CDR3: CASSQDRAQRPQHF. The CDR3 DNA follows: TGTGCCAGCAGCCAGGACAGGGCGCAGCGGCCCCAGCATTTT.

The chain joins TRBV27 to TRBJ2-1; D is perhaps TRBD2 (6 bases). Germline assignment: CDR1 MNHEY and CDR2 SMNVEV (reference sequence). V was trimmed by 6 bases and J by 6 bases, leaving 24 bases between them. The CDR3 totals 17 residues. The CDR3 sequence: CASSVNVLRGLGNEQFF. In DNA, the CDR3 is TGTGCCAGCAGCGTAAACGTCCTTCGGGGGTTAGGCAATGAGCAGTTCTTC.

This clone was recorded once. This chain joins TRBV2 and TRBJ1-1, with 8 bases lining up with TRBD1. The CDR3 has 15 amino acids. Germline values: CDR1 SNHLY, CDR2 FYNNEI. Unmatched junction bases numbered 6, after V lost 4 bases and J lost 2 bases. CDR3 sequence reads: CASSVSQGANTEAFF. The CDR3 DNA is TGTGCCAGCAGTGTAAGCCAGGGGGCAAACACTGAAGCTTTCTTT.

The chain employs TRBV18 and TRBJ1-2, with D possibly being TRBD1 (6 bases). Germline V gene sequence: CDR1 KGHSH, CDR2 LQKENI. V lost 3 bases, J lost 5 bases, and 16 bases lay in between. The CDR3 sequence is 15 residues long. This CDR3 reads CASSPQPGTQYGYTF. CDR3 nucleotide sequence: TGTGCCAGCTCACCGCAACCCGGGACACAGTATGGCTACACCTTC.

V gene TRBV28 combines with J gene TRBJ2-7; 9 nucleotides align to TRBD1. V lost 8 bases to trimming and J lost 0 bases; unmatched junction nucleotides: 5. Germline CDR1 is MDHEN and CDR2 is SYDVKM. CDR3 length equals 14 residues. This CDR3 is CASPGQGSSYEQYF. CDR3 nucleotides: TGTGCCAGCCCTGGACAGGGGTCCTCCTACGAGCAGTACTTC.

The CDR3 DNA follows: TGTCCCCCCTGCCTAGCGGGAGTTGCTGGCAAAAACATTCAGTACTTC. Protein: CPPCLAGVAGKNIQYF. The chain recombines TRBV12-1 with TRBJ2-4; the table's D call, TRBD2, has no DNA check behind it. TRBV12-1 is shown as a pseudogene. This CDR3 has 16 amino acids.

The chain uses TRBV2 and TRBJ2-5; weak D call: TRBD2 (5 bases). This CDR3 is 12 amino acids long. With 7 bases removed from V and 5 bases from J, the gap between germline ends came to 11 bases. Germline CDR1 SNHLY, CDR2 FYNNEI. The CDR3 coding sequence is TGTGCCAGCAATACAGAGGGCGAGACCCAGTACTTC. Translating it yields CASNTEGETQYF.

V is TRBV6-5 and J is TRBJ1-5, with 8 bases identical to TRBD1. Germline V gene lookup returns CDR1 MNHEY and CDR2 SVGAGI. This CDR3 comprises 15 residues. The trim removed 6 bases at V and 0 bases at J, leaving 4 bases unmatched. CDR3 residues: CASRVQGDSNQPQHF. CDR3 coding DNA: TGTGCCAGCAGGGTACAGGGGGATAGCAATCAGCCCCAGCATTTT.

V is TRBV29-1 and J is TRBJ1-1; D unclear. Trimming stripped 0 bases from V and 1 base from J, with 15 bases between. This CDR3 region has 16 residues. Germline CDR1 SQVTM, CDR2 ANQGSEA. CDR3 coding DNA: TGCAGCGTTGAAGATCTCGGAGCCTACGGGAACACTGAAGCTTTCTTT. It yields the protein CSVEDLGAYGNTEAFF.

The chain combines TRBV7-6 with TRBJ2-7, with 9 positions matching TRBD1. The J segment lost 3 bases and the V segment lost 3 bases, leaving 3 bases of the junction unmatched. Germline loops: CDR1 SGHVS, CDR2 FNYEAQ. The CDR3 is 14 amino acids. The CDR3 coding sequence is TGTGCCAGCAGCTTGGGACAGGGAGTCTACGAGCAGTACTTC. This translates into CASSLGQGVYEQYF.

This clone was found a few times. The J gene is TRBJ2-6, the V gene TRBV6-5; 8 positions match TRBD2. V lost 5 bases and J lost 2; bases outside the gene matches: 2. The germline gives CDR1 MNHEY, CDR2 SVGAGI. CDR3 size: 15 residues. The CDR3 sequence is CASSREGPGANVLTF. In nucleotides, the CDR3 is TGTGCCAGCAGTCGGGAGGGTCCTGGGGCCAACGTCCTGACTTTC.

The genes are TRBV27 and TRBJ2-3; no reliable D call. The CDR3 is made up of 15 amino acids. The V gene lost 3 bases and the J gene lost 4 bases, with 14 bases spanning the gap. Germline CDR1 reads MNHEY; CDR2 reads SMNVEV (reference sequence). CDR3 coding DNA: TGTGCCAGCAGTTTTTCCGTCACTTCCCCAGATACGCAGTATTTT. It translates to CASSFSVTSPDTQYF.

CDR3 coding DNA: TGTGCCTGTGACAGGAGAATCTATGGCTACACCTTC. It is translated as CACDRRIYGYTF. The chain links TRBV30 to TRBJ1-2; possibly TRBD1 for D (6 bases). From germline, CDR1 is GTSNPN and CDR2 SVGIG (reference sequence). Trimming shortened V by 6 bases and J by 4 bases, and 12 bases separated the two germline ends. CDR3 length: 12 amino acids.

The chain combines TRBV5-1 with TRBJ1-2; 10 nucleotides line up with TRBD1. With V trimmed by 2 bases and J by 1 base, 11 bases remained unmatched. The germline V gene encodes CDR1 SGHRS and CDR2 YFSETQ. The CDR3 is 18 amino acids. CDR3 in amino acids: CASSFLMGQGTINYGYTF. DNA of the CDR3: TGCGCCAGCAGCTTCTTGATGGGACAGGGGACGATTAACTATGGCTACACCTTC.

The chain combines TRBV2 with TRBJ2-3; TRBD2 aligns across 13 bases. The CDR3 length is 16 residues. Trimming removed 7 bases from V and 3 bases from J; junction bases left unmatched: 7. Germline V gene sequence: CDR1 SNHLY, CDR2 FYNNEI. Written as DNA, the CDR3 is TGTGCCAGCACAACTAGCGGGAGGGGGGGGACAGATACGCAGTATTTT. This sequence encodes CASTTSGRGGTDTQYF.

This chain connects TRBV25-1 to TRBJ2-7, with D possibly being TRBD1 (5 bases). The V gene's germline CDR1 is MGHDK and CDR2 SYGVNS. The CDR3 has 15 amino acids. V was trimmed by 2 bases and J by 3 bases, leaving 14 bases between them. Written as DNA, the CDR3 is TGTGCCAGCAGTGAAGAAGGCGGACATCGCTACGAGCAGTACTTC. Protein product: CASSEEGGHRYEQYF.

The rearrangement uses TRBV5-1 and TRBJ1-1; D is possibly TRBD1 (5 bases). Deletions cut 4 bases from V and 7 bases from J, with 20 bases between. Looked up from germline, CDR1 is SGHRS and CDR2 is YFSETQ. The CDR3 has 15 residues. The CDR3 loop is CASSLNAAGGGEAFF. CDR3 nucleotides: TGCGCCAGCAGCCTCAACGCTGCGGGGGGAGGTGAAGCTTTCTTT.

This sequence joins TRBV19 and TRBJ1-1; TRBD1 is a possible D gene (5 bases). The CDR3 spans 20 residues. The germline CDR1 and CDR2 sequences are LNHDA and SQIVND (reference sequence). With 2 bases removed from V and 4 bases from J, the gap between germline ends came to 29 bases. CDR3 amino acids: CASSIISSIPSHGAGTEAFF. The CDR3 DNA follows: TGTGCCAGTAGTATAATTAGTTCCATCCCTTCTCATGGGGCAGGCACTGAAGCTTTCTTT. The full variable domain, rest sourced from reference TRBV19 and TRBJ1-1, is DGGITQSPKYLFRKEGQNVTLSCEQNLNHDAMYWYRQDPGQGLRLIYYSQIVNDFQKGDIAEGYSVSREKKESFPLTVTSAQKNPTAFYLCASSIISSIPSHGAGTEAFFGQGTRLTVV.

The V and J genes are TRBV6-5 and TRBJ1-5; TRBD1 matches at 8 bases. V dropped 11 bases and J dropped 5; count of bases not matched to a gene: 11. The CDR3 is 14 amino acids. From germline, CDR1 is MNHEY and CDR2 SVGAGI. The CDR3 loop is CAGSRTGIDQPQHF. CDR3 in DNA: TGTGCCGGGAGTCGGACAGGGATTGATCAGCCCCAGCATTTT.